This TCR beta chain was obtained from a study of blood T cells in healthy people across ages. Study-wide points: Measured against age, TCR beta diversity per million T cells decreased in a roughly linear manner. A strong correlation between TCR beta diversity and naive T cell percentage was seen.

This clonotype was counted between two and nine times. Antigen unknown. The CDR3 spans 14 residues. In germline, CDR1 is SEHNR, CDR2 FQNEAQ (reference sequence). The authors ran a second PCR of about 6 to 11 cycles using a sample-barcoded 5' primer and a J-beta primer mix. TCRdb reanalysed the 5' RACE reads using MiXCR and keeps one entry per CDR3 protein. The data contain roughly 700,000 distinct CDR3 sequences, more than 20% of them seen just once; the ten biggest clones take up 9.4%. These same data were also listed under a study on T cells of mothers and their children. That investigation notes: The overlap seen between related mothers and children slightly exceeded that of unrelated pairs, though not significantly. Persistent microchimeric T cell clones were sought, and none were detected.

The J gene is TRBJ2-5, the V gene TRBV7-9, with TRBD1 matching over 7 bases. The DNA end favors TRBJ2-1, so the J call may be wrong. Sequencing used blood. This receptor was taken from a boy between 5 and 17 years old in good health. The CDR3 sequence: CASSHPTGTSEQFF. The CDR3 nucleotides are TGTGCCAGCAGCCACCCGACAGGGACAAGCGAGCAGTTCTTC.